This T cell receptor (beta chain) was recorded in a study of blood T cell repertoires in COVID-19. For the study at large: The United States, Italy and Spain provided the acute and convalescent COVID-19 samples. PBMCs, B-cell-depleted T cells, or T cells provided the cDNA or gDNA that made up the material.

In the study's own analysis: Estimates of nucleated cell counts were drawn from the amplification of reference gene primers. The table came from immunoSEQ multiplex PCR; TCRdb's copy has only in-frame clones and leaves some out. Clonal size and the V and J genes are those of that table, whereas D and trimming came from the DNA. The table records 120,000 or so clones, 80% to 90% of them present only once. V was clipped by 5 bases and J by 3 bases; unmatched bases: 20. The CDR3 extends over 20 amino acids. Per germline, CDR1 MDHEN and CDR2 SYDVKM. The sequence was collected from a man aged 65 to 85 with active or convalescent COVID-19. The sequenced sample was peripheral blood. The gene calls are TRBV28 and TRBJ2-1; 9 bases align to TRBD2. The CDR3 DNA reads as TGTGCCAGCAGTCCCGGTGGTAGCGGGAGTCCCCCCAGCTACTACAATGAGCAGTTCTTC. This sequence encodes CASSPGGSGSPPSYYNEQFF.